This TCR beta chain is drawn from a study of identical twins. This clonotype was observed at least ten times. One end of the junction varies from germline; a read error may be responsible. Germline V gene sequence: CDR1 MNHEY, CDR2 SVGEGT. The CDR3 contains 13 residues. TCRdb fed the 5' RACE reads into MiXCR, producing one record per CDR3 protein. The sample shows about 150,000 distinct CDR3 sequences, roughly 3.5% of them seen only once. This chain uses TRBV6-2 or TRBV6-3 with TRBJ2-3, with D tentatively TRBD2 (5 bases). The source of this sequence is a man between 18 and 29 years old in good health. The sequenced sample consisted of memory T cells sorted from blood. The CDR3 coding sequence is TGTGTCAGCCTCCTATCGGGAACAGATACGCAGTATTTT. This gives the protein CVSLLSGTDTQYF.